This T cell receptor beta chain derives from a study of cytomegalovirus exposure and HLA in healthy donors. General observations from the study: In vitro, three CMV-associated chains proved specific for CMV antigens. In a later analysis, common viral pathogens appeared linked to several of the most significant clusters.

CDR3 length equals 16 residues. V was clipped by 6 bases and J by 3 bases; unmatched bases: 8. CDR1 is LNHDA and CDR2 is SQIVND in the germline V gene (reference sequence). This clone was recorded a few times. Its target is unknown. PCR involved 60 Vbeta and 13 Jbeta primers. Repertoires were generated with immunoSEQ multiplex PCR, while TCRdb's copy carries only in-frame clones and drops some. The data contain some 87,000 clones, about three quarters of them seen just once; the ten biggest clones take up over 13%. This clonotype was obtained from a woman in her forties or fifties in good health and CMV-seropositive. Specimen: PBMCs. The chain uses TRBV19 and TRBJ1-1; TRBD1 matches 12 bases. The CDR3 nucleotides read TGTGCCAGTAGGTTCCGGGACAGGGGGCGCGACACTGAAGCTTTCTTT. This codes for CASRFRDRGRDTEAFF. Based on the CDR3 plus reference TRBV19 and TRBJ1-1, the full variable domain is DGGITQSPKYLFRKEGQNVTLSCEQNLNHDAMYWYRQDPGQGLRLIYYSQIVNDFQKGDIAEGYSVSREKKESFPLTVTSAQKNPTAFYLCASRFRDRGRDTEAFFGQGTRLTVV.